This T cell receptor (beta chain) was sequenced for a study of graft-versus-host responses after intestinal transplantation. As for the study in general: Multivisceral, liver-intestinal, or isolated intestinal transplants were received by the recipients. Induction with anti-thymocyte globulin, then tacrolimus and steroids for about 3 years, was given to all recipients.

This clone was recorded a few times. Plating of around 200,000 CFSE-labeled responder cells was done together with around 200,000 irradiated, violet-dye-labeled stimulator cells. Data came from immunoSEQ multiplex PCR; TCRdb stores just in-frame clones and leaves some out. The data show several thousand clones, with over 25% seen just once and 5% held by the top ten. Trimming took 4 bases from V and 0 from J; bases not matched to a gene: 3. The CDR3 runs to 14 residues. The germline CDR1 and CDR2 sequences are SGHTA and FQGTGA. Study-wide findings and caveats: Recipient marrow held GvH clones, some first seen in ileum or blood.

Sample: alloreactive CD8+ T cells from a mixed lymphocyte reaction culture, taken before transplantation. Subset denoted: CFSE-low proliferating T cells sorted from approximately 6-day pre-transplant mixed lymphocyte reaction (GvH or HvG direction). The sequence derives from a human patient who was an organ donor for intestinal transplantation. This chain joins TRBV7-3 and TRBJ2-7; 7 bases are a match to TRBD1. For the CDR3, the DNA is TGTGCCAGCAGCTGGGACAGCCTCTCCTACGAGCAGTACTTC. Encoded protein: CASSWDSLSYEQYF.